This TCR beta chain is drawn from a study of cytomegalovirus exposure and HLA in healthy donors. Study-wide background: Sequencing of some 190 million T cells in an earlier analysis found 100 million to 140 million unique TCR beta sequences. Whole-study findings and limits: Reportedly, diagnosis of cytomegalovirus status by the classifier showed high specificity and sensitivity. Several of the most significant clusters appeared, in a later analysis, to be linked to common viral pathogens.

About this clone itself: Its specificity is not known.

The CDR3 runs to 15 residues. CDR1 SGDLS and CDR2 YYNGEE come from the germline V gene. Losses at the gene ends were 5 bases for V and 5 bases for J; bases not matched to a gene: 11. All the people who gave samples were healthy bone marrow donors. PCR was performed using 60 Vbeta and 13 Jbeta primers. Sequencing used immunoSEQ multiplex PCR; TCRdb keeps in-frame clones, though not all of them. The sample shows about 220,000 clones, about 70% of them seen only once. Sequencing input: PBMCs. V gene TRBV9 combines with J gene TRBJ2-5; 8 bases are shared with TRBD2. The TCR sequence derives from a woman in her twenties or thirties in good health and CMV-seronegative. CDR3 DNA sequence: TGTGCCAGCAGTAGGGAGGGGACTAGGAGCGAGACCCAGTACTTC. Its translation is CASSREGTRSETQYF. The full variable domain, its missing parts supplied by reference TRBV9 and TRBJ2-5, is DSGVTQTPKHLITATGQRVTLRCSPRSGDLSVYWYQQSLDQGLQFLIQYYNGEERAKGNILERFSAQQFPDLHSELNLSSLELGDSALYFCASSREGTRSETQYFGPGTRLLVL.